Included here is one T cell receptor beta chain sequence, with context. This CDR3 has 15 amino acids. Per the germline V gene, CDR1 is SGHTA and CDR2 is FQGTGA. Trimming cost V 3 bases and J 11 bases; bases outside gene matches: 6. This record comes from a study of cytotoxic CD8 clonotypes in ibrutinib-treated CLL. Across the whole study: Response was recorded as partial in approximately 25 patients and complete in 2; at median roughly 68 months, about 14 remained remitted and about twelve had progressed.

Sequencing was performed with immunoSEQ multiplex PCR; in TCRdb, only in-frame clones are kept and a portion is missing. Of more than 200,000 clones in the sample, under 80% were seen once. The rearrangement links TRBV7-3 to TRBJ2-3; 15 bases align to TRBD2. The sequence came from a human donor with chronic lymphocytic leukemia. Sequenced material: PBMCs, taken after 24 months of ibrutinib treatment. The CDR3, as DNA: TGTGCCAGCAGCTTTACCTTGGGACTAGCGGGAGGGCAGTATTTT. It encodes CASSFTLGLAGGQYF.